These 29 T cell receptor beta chains share one sample of origin, sequenced in a study of CD8 T cells in ankylosing spondylitis. TCRdb fed the 5' RACE reads into MiXCR, producing one record per CDR3 protein. Of under 250,000 distinct CDR3 sequences detected, roughly a tenth appear once; the ten largest clones hold 2.6%. Sequenced: blood, either unsorted or a sorted T cell fraction (not recorded which). Receptors originate from a male donor with ankylosing spondylitis or in good health (not recorded which).

This clonotype occurred many times. This CDR3 reads CASSPSGGADTQYF. CDR3 coding DNA: TGCGCCAGCAGCCCAAGCGGGGGTGCAGATACGCAGTATTTT. The chain joins TRBV5-1 to TRBJ2-3, with 8 bases that match TRBD2. This CDR3 comprises 14 residues. The V gene end was trimmed by 4 bases and the J gene end by 4 bases; junction bases not matched to a gene: 5. In germline, CDR1 is SGHRS, CDR2 YFSETQ.

This clonotype was recorded at least ten times. The J gene is TRBJ2-2, the V gene TRBV5-1, with TRBD1 as a possible D gene (5 bases). V lost 7 bases to trimming and J lost 2 bases, with 15 bases between them. Germline lookup yields CDR1 SGHRS and CDR2 YFSETQ. CDR3 length equals 15 residues. The CDR3 DNA is TGCGCCAGCGAGAGTAGGGGAACTAACACCGGGGAGCTGTTTTTT. This sequence encodes CASESRGTNTGELFF.

This clonotype was seen more than once but under ten times. The J gene is TRBJ2-1, the V gene TRBV7-2; 7 bases are a match to TRBD2. CDR1 is SGHTA, CDR2 FQGNSA, per germline. V gave up 4 bases and J gave up 9 bases; unmatched junction bases: 6. This CDR3 contains 13 residues. The CDR3 DNA reads as TGTGCCAGCAGCTGGACTAGTGTTGGTGAGCAGTTCTTC. This gives the protein CASSWTSVGEQFF.

At least ten counts were recorded for this clonotype. The chain uses TRBV6-1 and TRBJ2-7; no clear D gene. Looked up from germline, CDR1 is MNHNS and CDR2 is SASEGT. The length of the CDR3 is 15 residues. V gave up 6 bases and J gave up 2 bases, with 17 bases separating them. The CDR3 reads CASSTNDLAPYEQYF. CDR3 DNA sequence: TGTGCCAGCAGCACGAACGACTTGGCCCCCTACGAGCAGTACTTC.

The V and J genes are TRBV20-1 and TRBJ1-6, with TRBD1 matching over 7 bases. The CDR3 loop spans 17 amino acids. The V gene's germline CDR1 is DFQATT and CDR2 SNEGSKA (reference sequence). V lost 3 bases and J lost 0; bases outside the gene matches: 8. The CDR3 region has the DNA TGCAGTGCTAGTAACAGGGGCGGGAGCTCCTATAATTCACCCCTCCACTTT. Its protein is CSASNRGGSSYNSPLHF.

This clonotype was recorded a few times. This chain links TRBV6-2 or TRBV6-3 with TRBJ1-1; 8 nucleotides agree with TRBD1. V lost 5 bases, J lost 6 bases, and 8 bases stayed unmatched. The CDR3 has 14 amino acids. The germline CDR1 and CDR2 sequences are MNHEY and SVGEGT. The chain's CDR3 is CASSPSRGLSEAFF. Written as DNA, the CDR3 is TGTGCCAGCAGTCCCAGCAGGGGGCTCTCTGAAGCTTTCTTT.

Turning to this clonotype: Being one base from a much bigger clone, this may be a read error. The J gene is TRBJ2-3, the V gene TRBV20-1, with 8 bases lining up with TRBD1. This CDR3 has 18 residues. The germline CDR1 and CDR2 sequences are DFQATT and SNEGSKA (reference sequence). This chain's CDR3 is CSARGTGGLLLRTDTRYF. The CDR3 DNA is TGCAGTGCTAGGGGCACAGGGGGTTTACTCCTTCGCACAGATACGCGGTATTTT.

This clonotype was recorded many times. CDR3 sequence (DNA): TGCAGTGCTCCCCTCAGGGACTACTCTGGAAACACCATATATTTT. Its translation is CSAPLRDYSGNTIYF. The gene calls are TRBV20-1 and TRBJ1-3; possible D gene TRBD1, 5 bases. The V gene lost 5 bases and the J gene lost 0 bases, with 14 bases spanning the gap. Germline lookup yields CDR1 DFQATT and CDR2 SNEGSKA (reference sequence). This CDR3 spans 15 amino acids.

The sample holds many counts of this clonotype. The chain couples TRBV12-3 or TRBV12-4 to TRBJ1-4; 8 bases fit TRBD1. V lost 5 bases and J lost 8; bases outside the gene matches: 4. CDR3 length: 13 amino acids. CDR3 loop: CASSQGAREKLFF. In DNA form, the CDR3 reads TGTGCCAGCAGTCAGGGGGCGCGGGAAAAACTGTTTTTT.

This clonotype appeared many times. This sequence joins TRBV5-1 and TRBJ1-5; tentative D call: TRBD1 (6 bases). V was trimmed by 0 bases and J by 7 bases, leaving 11 bases between them. CDR1 and CDR2 from the germline V gene are SGHRS and YFSETQ. This CDR3 is built from 14 residues. The CDR3 nucleotides are TGCGCCAGCAGCTTGGGGGACACAGGACAGCCCCAGCATTTT. Translation: CASSLGDTGQPQHF.

This clonotype was observed many times. V usage is TRBV20-1 and J usage is TRBJ2-5; D uncertain. Trimming removed 2 bases at V and 1 base at J, with 8 bases between. CDR3 size: 13 residues. Germline values: CDR1 DFQATT, CDR2 SNEGSKA (reference sequence). This CDR3 is CSARRTIQETQYF. The DNA of the CDR3 is TGCAGTGCTAGACGGACCATCCAAGAGACCCAGTACTTC.

This clonotype has ten or more counts. The chain recombines TRBV5-1 with TRBJ1-1, with no clear D. CDR1 and CDR2 from the germline V gene are SGHRS and YFSETQ. This CDR3 comprises 13 residues. V was shortened by 0 bases and J by 1 base, with 4 bases between the two germline ends. In DNA, the CDR3 is TGCGCCAGCAGCTTGGATGCGAACACTGAAGCTTTCTTT. This sequence encodes CASSLDANTEAFF.

This clonotype has at least ten counts. The chain couples TRBV29-1 to TRBJ1-2; TRBD1 matches at 9 bases. The CDR3 is 14 residues long. The germline V gene encodes CDR1 SQVTM and CDR2 ANQGSEA. Germline trimming cut 3 bases from V and 4 bases from J; bases unmatched to any gene: 6. In DNA, the CDR3 is TGCAGCGTTGAGAGGACAGGGGTACCCTATGGCTACACCTTC. Translation: CSVERTGVPYGYTF.

This clonotype has only a few counts. This chain joins TRBV24-1 and TRBJ2-3; TRBD2 agrees at 7 bases. The CDR3 loop spans 14 amino acids. Germline-derived CDR1 and CDR2 are KGHDR and SFDVKD. The ends lost 4 bases at V and 4 bases at J; junction bases unmatched: 4. For the CDR3, the DNA is TGTGCCACCAGTGAGGCGGGAGTTCCAGATACGCAGTATTTT. Translated: CATSEAGVPDTQYF.

The CDR3 loop is CASSQVGSGELFF. In nucleotides, the CDR3 is TGCGCCAGCAGCCAAGTAGGGTCCGGGGAGCTGTTTTTT. The chain employs TRBV4-1 and TRBJ2-2; unclear D gene. With 1 base removed from V and 6 bases from J, the gap between germline ends came to 6 bases. The CDR3 has 13 residues. Germline lookup yields CDR1 MGHRA and CDR2 YSYEKL.

Only a few counts were recorded for this clonotype. J is TRBJ2-5 and V is TRBV3-1, with 13 nucleotides matching TRBD2. The germline V gene encodes CDR1 LGHDT and CDR2 YNNKEL (reference sequence). Trimming at V came to 4 bases and at J to 10 bases, leaving 12 bases not matched to a gene. This CDR3 spans 16 amino acids. The CDR3 loop is CASSLGLAGAVLYQYF. CDR3 DNA: TGTGCCAGCAGCCTAGGACTAGCGGGGGCCGTATTATACCAGTACTTC.

This clonotype was observed a handful of times. The chain carries TRBV30 and TRBJ2-1; 12 nucleotides agree with TRBD1. The CDR3 is made up of 17 amino acids. After removal of 2 bases from V and 4 bases from J, the junction contained 9 bases not matched to a gene. Germline CDR1 reads GTSNPN; CDR2 reads SVGIG (reference sequence). The CDR3 DNA reads TGTGCCTGGAGTCGAGACGGGACAGGGGGCCTTTACAATGAGCAGTTCTTC. Residues: CAWSRDGTGGLYNEQFF. Filled out from reference TRBV30 and TRBJ2-1, the complete variable domain reads SQTIHQWPATLVQPVGSPLSLECTVEGTSNPNLYWYRQAAGRGLQLLFYSVGIGQISSEVPQNLSASRPQDRQFILSSKKLLLSDSGFYLCAWSRDGTGGLYNEQFFGPGTRLTVL.

The chain joins TRBV2 to TRBJ2-3; 7 nucleotides align to TRBD1. This CDR3 is built from 18 residues. The J segment lost 3 bases and the V segment lost 2 bases, leaving 14 bases of the junction unmatched. Germline V gene sequence: CDR1 SNHLY, CDR2 FYNNEI. The CDR3 is CASSEYVGGRGRTDTQYF. The CDR3 region has the DNA TGTGCCAGCAGTGAATACGTAGGGGGCCGGGGTCGGACAGATACGCAGTATTTT.

This chain connects TRBV6-5 to TRBJ1-2; tentative D call: TRBD1 (6 bases). The CDR3 runs to 17 residues. Between the trimmed V and J ends, which lost 0 bases and 2 bases, there was a span of 16 bases. CDR1 MNHEY and CDR2 SVGAGI come from the germline V gene. The CDR3 is CASSYSTDRNINYGYTF. CDR3 coding DNA: TGTGCCAGCAGTTACTCGACTGACAGGAACATCAACTATGGCTACACCTTC.

This clonotype has at least ten counts. The V gene is TRBV6-2 or TRBV6-3, the J gene TRBJ2-1; TRBD2 matches at 7 bases. CDR1 MNHEY and CDR2 SVGEGT come from the germline V gene. J lost 6 bases, V lost 6 bases, and 11 bases had no gene match. The length of the CDR3 is 15 residues. The CDR3 DNA reads TGTGCCAGCAGCGACCCTAGCGGACCTGGCAATGAGCAGTTCTTC. This sequence encodes CASSDPSGPGNEQFF.

This clonotype was recorded at least ten times. The chain has TRBV20-1 and TRBJ1-1, with D tentatively TRBD1 (5 bases). The germline V gene encodes CDR1 DFQATT and CDR2 SNEGSKA (reference sequence). The CDR3 is 13 amino acids. Between the trimmed V and J ends, which lost 3 bases and 0 bases, there was a span of 8 bases. The DNA for the CDR3 is TGCAGTGCTAGGGGGCGGCTGAACACTGAAGCTTTCTTT. Its protein product is CSARGRLNTEAFF.

The gene calls are TRBV21-1 and TRBJ2-3; TRBD1, the table's D call, was not compared with the DNA. TRBV21-1 is a listed pseudogene. This CDR3 has 21 amino acids. The CDR3 reads CASSKGPRVGVGPGGTDTQYF. The CDR3 DNA is TGTGCCAGCAGCAAAGGGCCCAGGGTAGGAGTCGGACCAGGTGGGACAGATACGCAGTATTTT.

The table lists this clonotype with many counts. The rearrangement uses TRBV30 and TRBJ2-2; 10 bases are shared with TRBD2. CDR1 and CDR2 from the germline V gene are GTSNPN and SVGIG (reference sequence). The CDR3 totals 17 residues. The ends lost 1 base at V and 4 bases at J; junction bases unmatched: 9. CDR3 residues: CAWSGTSSGRSTGELFF. DNA for the CDR3: TGTGCCTGGAGTGGCACGTCTAGCGGGAGAAGCACCGGGGAGCTGTTTTTT. Full variable domain (missing parts from reference TRBV30 and TRBJ2-2): SQTIHQWPATLVQPVGSPLSLECTVEGTSNPNLYWYRQAAGRGLQLLFYSVGIGQISSEVPQNLSASRPQDRQFILSSKKLLLSDSGFYLCAWSGTSSGRSTGELFFGEGSRLTVL.

This clonotype has more than one count but fewer than ten. The gene calls are TRBV4-2 and TRBJ1-6; D is unresolved. V lost 2 bases, J lost 0 bases, and 29 bases lay in between. The V gene's germline CDR1 is LGHNA and CDR2 YNFKEQ. The CDR3 extends over 23 amino acids. CDR3 amino acids: CASSQLKQSSSPVASSYNSPLHF. The CDR3 coding sequence is TGTGCCAGCAGCCAACTAAAACAGAGCTCCAGTCCCGTGGCCAGCTCCTATAATTCACCCCTCCACTTT.

This clonotype occurred many times. The gene calls are TRBV5-1 and TRBJ2-1; 13 bases line up with TRBD2. Per the germline V gene, CDR1 is SGHRS and CDR2 is YFSETQ. This CDR3 contains 19 residues. The V segment lost 3 bases and the J segment 6 bases; nucleotides outside the gene matches: 15. This CDR3 is CASSSTITSGGAMGNEQFF. For the CDR3, the DNA is TGCGCCAGCAGCTCGACAATCACTAGCGGGGGGGCTATGGGCAATGAGCAGTTCTTC.

The chain carries TRBV7-2 and TRBJ2-1; TRBD2 agrees at 10 bases. CDR3 length: 15 amino acids. Germline CDR1 and CDR2: SGHTA and FQGNSA. Losses at the gene ends were 5 bases for V and 4 bases for J; bases not matched to a gene: 5. The CDR3 sequence is CASSLGTSEYNEQFF. The CDR3 bases are TGTGCCAGCAGCCTCGGGACTAGCGAGTACAATGAGCAGTTCTTC. The full variable domain, completed using reference TRBV7-2 and TRBJ2-1, is GAGVSQSPSNKVTEKGKDVELRCDPISGHTALYWYRQSLGQGLEFLIYFQGNSAPDKSGLPSDRFSAERTGGSVSTLTIQRTQQEDSAVYLCASSLGTSEYNEQFFGPGTRLTVL.

In this sample, this clonotype turned up a few times. This chain links TRBV14 with TRBJ2-7, with D perhaps being TRBD1 or TRBD2 (5 bases each). V lost 1 base and J lost 5, with 18 bases in between. There are 16 residues in the CDR3. CDR1 is SGHDN and CDR2 is FVKESK in the germline V gene. CDR3 DNA sequence: TGTGCCAGCAGCCAAGGACGGGGCCTTAGAAGCAACGAGCAGTACTTC. Amino acid sequence: CASSQGRGLRSNEQYF.

This clonotype was detected a few times. The chain joins TRBV19 to TRBJ2-1; TRBD2 agrees at 7 bases. The CDR3 contains 18 residues. Per the germline V gene, CDR1 is LNHDA and CDR2 is SQIVND (reference sequence). The ends lost 7 bases at V and 0 bases at J; junction bases unmatched: 15. The CDR3 is CASTPVWLAESSYNEQFF. CDR3 sequence (DNA): TGTGCCAGTACCCCGGTTTGGCTAGCGGAGAGCTCCTACAATGAGCAGTTCTTC.

This clonotype was found many times. The V gene is TRBV29-1, the J gene TRBJ1-1, with D hard to call. The V gene lost 8 bases and the J gene lost 3 bases, with 16 bases spanning the gap. This CDR3 has 13 residues. CDR1 and CDR2 from the germline V gene are SQVTM and ANQGSEA. CDR3 residues: CSTSPNGDTEAFF. Written as DNA, the CDR3 is TGCAGCACTTCCCCCAACGGGGACACTGAAGCTTTCTTT.